This entry concerns a single T cell receptor (beta chain). Antigen: not known. This sample stems from a study of T cells in Graves' hyperthyroidism and ophthalmopathy. The CDR3 spans 14 residues. The germline CDR1 and CDR2 sequences are SGHTA and FQGNSA. The V end lost 5 bases, the J end lost 3 bases, and 14 bases lay between the germline ends. Researchers barred patients who had uncontrolled infection, other autoimmune disease, pregnancy or lactation. Diagnoses were established using clinical symptoms, serum thyroxine and TRAb, thyroid ultrasound and orbital computed tomography. Study-wide findings and caveats: Blood also carried most thyroid clonotypes expanded above 0.001.

RNA transcripts gave rise to amplified TCR beta CDR3 regions. HTBI primers were used for first-round RT-PCR of the TCR CDR3. TCRdb called the multiplex PCR reads again in MiXCR, with one record for every CDR3 protein. Here the sample spans a few hundred thousand distinct CDR3 sequences, over 45% being singletons. This clonotype was sampled from an adult woman with Graves' disease, either hyperthyroidism or ophthalmopathy (not recorded which). The sample was peripheral blood or thyroid tissue (not recorded which). This chain uses TRBV7-2 with TRBJ2-7; D is perhaps TRBD2 (6 bases). CDR3 loop: CASSIGTRNYEQYF. The CDR3 DNA is TGTGCCAGCAGCATAGGGACTCGAAACTACGAGCAGTACTTC.